This TCR beta chain was sequenced during a study of OX40 agonist ivuxolimab in advanced cancers. This table comes from immunoSEQ multiplex PCR, and its TCRdb copy is limited to in-frame clones, with some not included. In the table there are about 35,000 clones, under 90% of which are singletons. V lost 0 bases and J lost 0, with 9 bases in between. The CDR3 covers 16 residues. The V gene's germline CDR1 is LGHNA and CDR2 YSLEER. The chain employs TRBV4-3 and TRBJ2-1; no firm D call. Sequencing used CD4+ or CD8+ T cells sorted from blood, obtained in a trial of the OX40 agonist ivuxolimab. The TCR originated in an adult with an advanced solid tumor such as melanoma, head and neck, liver or kidney cancer. CDR3 sequence reads: CASSQEPVDSYNEQFF. CDR3 DNA sequence: TGCGCCAGCAGCCAAGAGCCGGTGGACTCCTACAATGAGCAGTTCTTC.